The TCR beta chain under discussion was sequenced for a study of CD8 T cells in ankylosing spondylitis. Germline CDR1 SGHAT, CDR2 FQNNGV. The CDR3 is made up of 14 amino acids. V was shortened by 1 base and J by 8 bases, with 11 bases between the two germline ends. TCRdb independently ran MiXCR on the 5' RACE reads; one entry per CDR3 protein. The data hold approximately 540,000 distinct CDR3 sequences, with roughly 13% observed a single time. Overall study results and limits: A motif of 7 to 9 highly homologous TCR beta variants was seen as apparently characteristic of ankylosing spondylitis blood.

In this sample, this clonotype turned up a few times. What it binds is unknown. This chain links TRBV11-2 with TRBJ2-2; D is unclear. Source material: blood, either unsorted or a sorted T cell fraction (not recorded which). The clonotype was recovered from a male donor with ankylosing spondylitis. CDR3 nucleotide sequence: TGTGCCAGCAGCTTAGCTCGTACAACGGGGGAGCTGTTTTTT. It yields the protein CASSLARTTGELFF.